This record covers a single T cell receptor (beta chain). The record originates from a study of blood T cells in healthy people across ages. The CDR3 totals 15 residues. Germline CDR1 reads DFQATT; CDR2 reads SNEGSKA (reference sequence). V was pared by 3 bases and J by 4 bases, with 6 bases of the junction left unmatched. A second PCR, run for about 7 to 11 cycles, used a sample-barcoded 5' primer plus a J-beta primer mix. MiXCR, run by TCRdb on the 5' RACE reads, gives a single entry per CDR3 protein. The profile shows about 640,000 distinct CDR3 sequences, approximately 30% of them singletons. The sample consisted of blood. This receptor was obtained from an elderly woman in good health. This chain joins TRBV20-1 and TRBJ2-7; 13 nucleotides line up with TRBD2. The CDR3 here is CSASQLAGGPYEQYF. The CDR3 bases are TGCAGTGCTAGCCAACTAGCGGGAGGGCCATACGAGCAGTACTTC.